This is a list of T cell receptor beta chains from one sample in a study of CD8 T cells in Susac syndrome. From the immunoSEQ multiplex PCR reads, TCRdb called clonotypes with MiXCR, one entry per CDR3 protein. The sample yields about 300,000 distinct CDR3 sequences, about 89% seen once. What was sequenced was CD8+ T cells from PBMCs. The receptors originated from a human donor with multiple sclerosis. Both conserved end residues are part of each CDR3. Fields, in order: J gene, clone size, V gene, D gene, CDR3 DNA, CDR3 protein. The D gene is left open where the match is weak. Not every row has a clone size; where given, it reads once, few, many or a size class.

TRBJ2-2 . TRBV9 TRBD1 TGTGCCAGCAGCCTCCCCCCGGGACAGGGGATGCAGAACACCGGGGAGCTGTTTTTT CASSLPPGQGMQNTGELFF
TRBJ2-1 . TRBV29-1 TRBD2 TGCAGCGTTGAGAACGGGGGGGCCACTGACGTGTTCTTC CSVENGGATDVFF
TRBJ1-1 . TRBV5-4 . TGTGCCAGCAGCTTTCGACAGGCCCAAACCGTAGAAGCTTTCTTT CASSFRQAQTVEAFF
TRBJ2-5 . TRBV4-3 . TGCGCCAGCAGCCAAAGTGGCAGCTCCCAAGAGACCCAGTACTTC CASSQSGSSQETQYF
TRBJ1-5 . TRBV7-9 . TGTGCCAGCAGCTTCGAGTTAGGGGTCGGGGGCCATCAGCCCCAGCATTTT CASSFELGVGGHQPQHF
TRBJ2-1 once TRBV13 . TGTGCCAGCAGCTCTCACCAGGGGGGTGGGACCGGCAATGAGCAGTTCTTC CASSSHQGGGTGNEQFF
TRBJ2-3 . TRBV11-2 TRBD2 TGTGCCAGCAGCTTAGATAAGGGCCTCCTAGCGGGGGGCACAGATACGCAGTATTTT CASSLDKGLLAGGTDTQYF
TRBJ1-1 once TRBV5-1 . TGCGCCAGCAGGCGGGGCATTTTTGTTGAGACGACGAAGTCTGAAGCTTTCTTT CASRRGIFVETTKSEAFF
TRBJ1-4 . TRBV7-9 . TGTGCCAGCAGAACGGAGGGCCTTAATGAAAAACTGTTTTTT CASRTEGLNEKLFF
TRBJ2-7 . TRBV7-2 . TGTGCCAGCAGCTTGGGAGGCGGCGCCTACGAGCAGTACTTC CASSLGGGAYEQYF
TRBJ2-3 . TRBV27 TRBD1 TGTGCCAGCAGTTTTATCGGTTCCAGGGGGCCAGATACGCAGTATTTT CASSFIGSRGPDTQYF
TRBJ2-2 . TRBV27 . TGTGCCAGCAGTCACATTGGATTCGGGAACACCGGGGAGCTGTTTTTT CASSHIGFGNTGELFF
TRBJ2-2 few TRBV6-5 . TGTGCCAGCAGTTACCAGGCCGGGGAGCTGTTTTTT CASSYQAGELFF
TRBJ2-2 . TRBV24-1 TRBD1 TGTGCCACCAGTGATTCCCTAGGGACAGCTTACACCGGGGAGCTGTTTTTT CATSDSLGTAYTGELFF
TRBJ2-7 . TRBV7-9 . TGTGCCAGCAGCTCGACGCCCGAGAGGGGAGAGCAGTACTTC CASSSTPERGEQYF
TRBJ2-7 . TRBV13 . TGTGCCAGCAGCTTAGATCCCTTCTCCTACGAGCAGTACTTC CASSLDPFSYEQYF
TRBJ2-1 . TRBV4-2 . TGTGCCAGCAGCCAAGAGAGAATAGCGGCCTATGAGCAGTTCTTC CASSQERIAAYEQFF
TRBJ2-7 few TRBV6-1 TRBD2 TGTGCCAGCAGTCCACTAGCGGCGAGCTCCTACGAGCAGTACTTC CASSPLAASSYEQYF
TRBJ2-3 . TRBV4-3 . TGCGCCAGCAGCCCCTCGTTGGCCTTGGGAGATACGCAGTATTTT CASSPSLALGDTQYF
TRBJ2-1 . TRBV10-3 TRBD2 TGTGCCATCAGTGAGGTGGTAGCGGGACCTTACAATGAGCAGTTCTTC CAISEVVAGPYNEQFF
TRBJ2-7 . TRBV4-1 TRBD2 TGCGCCAGCAGCCTCGGGGGGGGATTCTCCTACGAGCAGTACTTC CASSLGGGFSYEQYF
TRBJ1-3 . TRBV29-1 . TGCAGCGTTGACCTGCAGGGTCGTGGAAACACCATATATTTT CSVDLQGRGNTIYF
TRBJ2-5 . TRBV5-1 TRBD2 TGCGCCAGCAGTCCATGGCAAGCGGGAGAAATGACCCAGTACTTC CASSPWQAGEMTQYF
TRBJ1-4 . TRBV11-2 . TGTGCCAGCAGCGGAGAGGGGTTCCGAAATGAAAAACTGTTTTTT CASSGEGFRNEKLFF
TRBJ2-1 . TRBV7-9 TRBD2 TGTGCCAGCAGCGCCCATCCGGGACTAGGGGAGTTCTTC CASSAHPGLGEFF
TRBJ2-5 . TRBV20-1 . TGCAGTGCGCGAACCCCGGACTACCAAGAGACCCAGTACTTC CSARTPDYQETQYF
TRBJ2-1 . TRBV6-5 . TGTGCCAGCAGGGGGGACGGGAGCTCCTACAATGAGCAGTTCTTC CASRGDGSSYNEQFF
TRBJ2-1 . TRBV28 TRBD2 TGTGCCAGGAAACGCCGGGGGGGCCGTAGGAGTTGCGATGAGCAGTTCTTC CARKRRGGRRSCDEQFF
TRBJ2-2 . TRBV6-4 . TGTGCCAGCAGCCGGGACCAATCCACCGGGGAGCTGTTTTTT CASSRDQSTGELFF
TRBJ2-1 . TRBV27 . TGTGCCAGCAGTTACGGGGCCTCCTACAATGAGCAGTTCTTC CASSYGASYNEQFF
TRBJ2-1 . TRBV20-1 . TGCAGTGCTAGAGATCTCACGGCCGGCGGGGCTGAGCAGTTCTTC CSARDLTAGGAEQFF
TRBJ1-1 . TRBV30 . TGTGCCTGGCAACTAGACCAATACACTGAAGCTTTCTTT CAWQLDQYTEAFF
TRBJ1-2 . TRBV29-1 . TGCAGCGACGTCGACGGCGCTGGAGGCTACACCTTC CSDVDGAGGYTF
TRBJ2-7 . TRBV25-1 . TGTGCCAGCAGTGAAGGGGGCAGAAGAATTTTTTACGAGCAGTACTTC CASSEGGRRIFYEQYF
TRBJ2-1 . TRBV29-1 TRBD2 TGCAGCGTTGCGGCTAGCGGGAGGGATGAGCAGTTCTTC CSVAASGRDEQFF
TRBJ2-7 . TRBV5-1 . TGCGCCAGCAGCTTCCGAACAGGCCCCAAGATGCCCGAGCAGTACTTC CASSFRTGPKMPEQYF
TRBJ1-2 . TRBV29-1 TRBD1 TGCAGCGGACGGGACAGCTATGGCTACACCTTC CSGRDSYGYTF
TRBJ1-4 . TRBV20-1 TRBD1 TGCAGTGCTAGTGCGGGACAGGGGGCCGATGAAAAACTGTTTTTT CSASAGQGADEKLFF
TRBJ2-3 once TRBV4-3 . TGCGCCAGCAGCCCCAGGGTGCTAACAGATACGCAGTATTTT CASSPRVLTDTQYF
TRBJ1-2 . TRBV20-1 . TGCAGGGGGGCCGGGGAGGGGAACTATGGCTACACCTTC CRGAGEGNYGYTF
TRBJ2-7 . TRBV28 TRBD2 TGTGCCAGCAGTTTTGGGCTAGCGGTTGGCTACGAGCAGTACTTC CASSFGLAVGYEQYF
TRBJ2-7 once TRBV6-2/TRBV6-3 TRBD2 TGTGCCAGCAGTTTTAGCGGGCGAAACGAGCAGTACTTC CASSFSGRNEQYF
TRBJ2-5 . TRBV7-9 . TGTGCCAGCACCCCCGTAAACAAGCAAGAGACCCAGTACTTC CASTPVNKQETQYF
TRBJ1-1 once TRBV7-6 . TGTGCCACCGTAAAGGACACTGAAGCTTTCTTT CATVKDTEAFF
TRBJ2-7 . TRBV9 . TGTGCCAGCAGCGTTGGGACACATTACGAGCAGTACTTC CASSVGTHYEQYF
TRBJ1-3 . TRBV27 . TGTGCCAGCAGTCCGGGGGTGTTTGGAAACACCATATATTTT CASSPGVFGNTIYF
TRBJ1-1 . TRBV6-2/TRBV6-3 . TGTGCCAGCAGTTACTCGACGGGAGAAGCTTTCTTT CASSYSTGEAFF
TRBJ2-5 . TRBV6-1 . TGTGCCAGCAGACCACATGGAGGAAGGGAGACCCAGTACTTC CASRPHGGRETQYF
TRBJ2-2 once TRBV29-1 . TGCAGCGTTGACCAGGGTCGCGGCACCGGGGAGCTGTTTTTT CSVDQGRGTGELFF
TRBJ2-7 . TRBV20-1 . TGCAGTGCTAATCCGGGATGGTACGAGCAGTACTTC CSANPGWYEQYF
TRBJ2-1 . TRBV20-1 TRBD2 TGCAGCTGGGTCCGGGAGGGGTACAATGAGCAGTTCTTC CSWVREGYNEQFF
TRBJ1-1 . TRBV7-2 . TGTGCCAGCAGCTTAGATGCAGGGTGGAACACTGAAGCTTTCTTT CASSLDAGWNTEAFF
TRBJ2-7 . TRBV6-6 . TGTGCCAGCAGTTACTTACCAACATACTCCTACGAGCAGTACTTC CASSYLPTYSYEQYF
TRBJ2-1 . TRBV19 TRBD1 TGTGCCAGTAGTATATCAGGGGGCGCGAACAATGAGCAGTTCTTC CASSISGGANNEQFF